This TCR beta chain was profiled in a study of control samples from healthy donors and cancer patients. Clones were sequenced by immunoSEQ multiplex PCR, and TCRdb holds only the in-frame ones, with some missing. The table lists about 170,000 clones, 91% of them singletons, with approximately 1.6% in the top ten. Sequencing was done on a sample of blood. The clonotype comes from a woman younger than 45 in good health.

The CDR3 coding sequence is TGTGCCACCAGTGATAACCTAGCGGGAGTCTACAATGAGCAGTTCTTC. Translating it yields CATSDNLAGVYNEQFF. The rearrangement uses TRBV24-1 and TRBJ2-1; TRBD2 agrees at 10 bases. There are 16 residues in the CDR3. The V gene end was trimmed by 3 bases and the J gene end by 3 bases; junction bases not matched to a gene: 4. Germline CDR1 KGHDR, CDR2 SFDVKD.